This T cell receptor beta chain was identified in a study of cytomegalovirus exposure and HLA in healthy donors. Whole-study findings and limits: Rates of TCR association differed by HLA locus in a later analysis, with DRB1 highest and HLA-C lowest. Rarity marked most TCR sequences, yet some public TCRs occurred in many donors. Analyses of presence and absence presupposed an approximately uniform sequencing depth across donors. Both high specificity and high sensitivity reportedly marked the classifier's diagnosis of cytomegalovirus status.

Germline V gene sequence: CDR1 KGHSH, CDR2 LQKENI. Trimming took 6 bases from V and 1 from J, leaving 12 bases between them. The CDR3 consists of 14 residues. Use of 60 Vbeta and 13 Jbeta primers characterized the PCR. This table comes from immunoSEQ multiplex PCR, and its TCRdb copy is limited to in-frame clones, with some not included. Among around 190,000 clones listed, around 77% were seen once. Concerning this clone itself: Its matching antigen is unknown.

The sample was PBMCs. This sequence originates from a woman aged 25-40 years in good health and CMV-seronegative. This sequence joins TRBV18 and TRBJ1-1; D ambiguous. The CDR3 DNA is TGTGCCAGCTCCTCAATTGGAGGGAACACTGAAGCTTTCTTT. The encoded protein is CASSSIGGNTEAFF. Full variable domain (outside the CDR3, taken from reference TRBV18 and TRBJ1-1): NAGVMQNPRHLVRRRGQEARLRCSPMKGHSHVYWYRQLPEEGLKFMVYLQKENIIDESGMPKERFSAEFPKEGPSILRIQQVVRGDSAAYFCASSSIGGNTEAFFGQGTRLTVV.